The 7 T cell receptor beta chains reported below all come from one sample, sequenced in a study of blood T cell repertoires in COVID-19. Sequencing used immunoSEQ multiplex PCR; TCRdb keeps in-frame clones, though not all of them. The sample has over 250,000 clones, about 85% seen once. Sequenced: peripheral blood. The source is a human donor in a cohort sampled during active COVID-19.

The count of this clone is one. The chain combines TRBV2 with TRBJ2-2; no firm D call. The germline V gene has CDR1 SNHLY and CDR2 FYNNEI. V lost 5 bases and J lost 0, with 7 bases in between. This CDR3 contains 14 residues. In DNA form, the CDR3 reads TGTGCCAGCAGTACATCTGCGAACACCGGGGAGCTGTTTTTT. Translation: CASSTSANTGELFF.

This rearrangement joins TRBV27 to TRBJ1-1; D gene uncertain. V lost 2 bases, J lost 2 bases, and 12 bases lay in between. The CDR3 has 15 residues. CDR1 is MNHEY and CDR2 is SMNVEV in the germline V gene (reference sequence). This chain's CDR3 is CASSLKSGVNTEAFF. CDR3 DNA sequence: TGTGCCAGCAGTTTAAAGAGCGGAGTCAACACTGAAGCTTTCTTT.

This clone has a handful of counts. J is TRBJ2-2 and V is TRBV3-1 (or the pseudogene TRBV3-2), with TRBD2 matching 10 bases. CDR1 LGHDT and CDR2 YNNKEL come from the germline V gene (reference sequence). The V segment lost 5 bases and the J segment 7 bases; nucleotides outside the gene matches: 4. This CDR3 contains 14 residues. The CDR3 nucleotides read TGTGCCAGCAGCTCTAGCGGGAGTGGCGGGGAGCTGTTTTTT. Residues: CASSSSGSGGELFF.

This chain's CDR3 is CASSLGSTSNQPQHF. The CDR3 DNA is TGTGCCAGCAGCTTGGGATCCACTTCCAATCAGCCCCAGCATTTT. The V and J genes are TRBV5-5 and TRBJ1-5; D is unclear. Trimming removed 0 bases at V and 3 bases at J, with 10 bases between. The CDR3 runs 15 residues. Germline V CDR1 and CDR2: SGHKS, YYEKEE (reference sequence).

The chain joins TRBV13 to TRBJ1-4; D is undetermined. CDR1 is PRHDT and CDR2 is FYEKMQ in the germline V gene (reference sequence). V was clipped by 0 bases and J by 8 bases, with 13 bases between them. This CDR3 is built from 15 residues. For the CDR3, the DNA is TGTGCCAGCAGCTTAGGCCCTGGGAGGGTGGAAAAACTGTTTTTT. This encodes CASSLGPGRVEKLFF.

The chain is built from TRBV2 and TRBJ1-1; 10 nucleotides align to TRBD1. The V gene's germline CDR1 is SNHLY and CDR2 FYNNEI. Unmatched junction bases numbered 6, after V lost 6 bases and J lost 5 bases. The CDR3 totals 14 residues. The CDR3 is CASRVMGQGTEAFF. CDR3 coding DNA: TGTGCCAGCAGGGTTATGGGACAGGGGACTGAAGCTTTCTTT.

This clone has more than one count but fewer than ten. The CDR3: CASSKSQNSPLHF. CDR3 nucleotide sequence: TGTGCCAGCAGCAAATCACAGAATTCACCCCTCCACTTT. The rearrangement links TRBV12-3 or TRBV12-4 to TRBJ1-6; D unresolved. Trimming removed 6 bases from V and 7 bases from J, with 10 bases in between. The length of the CDR3 is 13 residues.